What follows is one T cell receptor beta chain and its context. This CDR3 has 16 amino acids. The V and J ends lost 4 bases and 1 base respectively, with 17 bases between them. Germline V gives CDR1 LGHDT, CDR2 YNNKEL (reference sequence). Before thyroid surgery, none of the patients had received any treatment. Using MiXCR, TCRdb re-called clones from the PCR reads. The sample shows some 30,000 clones, about 32% of them seen only once. These data originate in a study of metastatic and nonmetastatic thyroid tumors. This chain connects TRBV3-1 to TRBJ2-7; D possibly corresponds to TRBD2 (6 bases). Specimen: tumor tissue. The sequence was obtained from a female donor with papillary thyroid cancer or a benign thyroid nodule (not recorded which). Some clones in this sample may be carry-over from other donors' samples. CDR3 sequence reads: CASSPQRAGRSYEQYF. For the CDR3, the DNA is TGTGCCAGCAGCCCGCAGCGGGCGGGACGATCCTACGAGCAGTACTTC.